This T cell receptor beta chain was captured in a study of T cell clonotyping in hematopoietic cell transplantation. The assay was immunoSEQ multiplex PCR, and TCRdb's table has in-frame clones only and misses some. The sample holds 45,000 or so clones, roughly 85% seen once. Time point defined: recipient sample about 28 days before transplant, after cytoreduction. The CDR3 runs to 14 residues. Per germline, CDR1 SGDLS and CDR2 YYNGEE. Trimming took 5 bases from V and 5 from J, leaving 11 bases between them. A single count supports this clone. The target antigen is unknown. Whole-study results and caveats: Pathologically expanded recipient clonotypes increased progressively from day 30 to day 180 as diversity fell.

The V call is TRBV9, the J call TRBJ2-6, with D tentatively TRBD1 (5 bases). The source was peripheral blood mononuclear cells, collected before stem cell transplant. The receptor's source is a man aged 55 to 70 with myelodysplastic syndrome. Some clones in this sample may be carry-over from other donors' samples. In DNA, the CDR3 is TGTGCCAGCAGGGGGCTTGGGAGGGCCAACGTCCTGACTTTC. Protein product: CASRGLGRANVLTF.